This entry describes one T cell receptor beta chain. Its antigen is as yet unknown. The assay was immunoSEQ multiplex PCR, and TCRdb's table has in-frame clones only and misses some. This table has more than 85,000 clones, more than 80% appearing once. The sample comes from a study of siplizumab effects on memory and regulatory T cells. Broader study findings: In unstimulated cells, naive T cells appeared more diverse than memory T cells and seemed major alloresponse contributors. The authors could not assign a naive or memory phenotype to roughly 75-95% of proliferating CD4+ or CD8+ clones. Proliferating siplizumab-culture Tregs lacked confirmation of suppressive function. The study found that siplizumab significantly reduced alloreactive sequences traceable to unstimulated CD4+ memory cells.

The CDR3 spans 15 residues. Germline CDR1 reads PRHDT; CDR2 reads FYEKMQ (reference sequence). Trimming pared 0 bases from V and 0 bases from J, leaving 6 bases between. This receptor was taken from a human donor in good health. Source material: CD4+ T cells sorted from blood. This chain links TRBV13 with TRBJ1-5; no clear D. The CDR3 loop reads CASSLGHTSNQPQHF. The CDR3 DNA is TGTGCCAGCAGCTTAGGACACACTAGCAATCAGCCCCAGCATTTT. Based on the CDR3 plus reference TRBV13 and TRBJ1-5, the full variable domain is AAGVIQSPRHLIKEKRETATLKCYPIPRHDTVYWYQQGPGQDPQFLISFYEKMQSDKGSIPDRFSAQQFSDYHSELNMSSLELGDSALYFCASSLGHTSNQPQHFGDGTRLSIL.